These 17 T cell receptor beta chains were sequenced from one sample in a study of T cells after yellow fever vaccination. TCRdb redid the calling of the 5' RACE reads with MiXCR, one entry per CDR3 protein. The sample holds some 350,000 distinct CDR3 sequences, about 4% seen once. Sequenced material: PBMCs, taken 5 days after the yellow fever booster vaccination. The source is a man aged 18 to 30 who received the YFV17D yellow fever vaccine.

This clonotype was seen many times. The CDR3 nucleotides are TGTGCCAGCAGCTTAGGGCAGGGGACCTACGAGCAGTACTTC. This translates into CASSLGQGTYEQYF. This chain connects TRBV11-2 to TRBJ2-7; D might be TRBD1 (6 bases). V lost 1 base to trimming and J lost 2 bases, with 9 bases between them. Germline V gene data show CDR1 as SGHAT and CDR2 as FQNNGV. The CDR3 spans 14 residues.

This clonotype showed up many times. V usage is TRBV4-1 and J usage is TRBJ2-3; perhaps TRBD2 as D (6 bases). V lost 1 base to trimming and J lost 6 bases, with 14 bases between them. The CDR3 covers 15 residues. CDR1 MGHRA and CDR2 YSYEKL come from the germline V gene. In DNA, the CDR3 is TGCGCCAGCAGCCAAGTTGCCGCAGGGAGGGATACGCAGTATTTT. Its protein is CASSQVAAGRDTQYF.

This clonotype was found a few times. DNA of the CDR3: TGTGCCAGCAGTGAAGACCCCCGTAGGCCTCTCGTCTATGGCTACACCTTC. It translates to CASSEDPRRPLVYGYTF. The rearrangement links TRBV6-1 to TRBJ1-2, with D unclear. Germline V CDR1 and CDR2: MNHNS, SASEGT. V dropped 1 base and J dropped 4 bases, with 19 bases sitting between them. CDR3 length: 17 amino acids.

This sequence joins TRBV10-3 and TRBJ2-5; D is possibly TRBD2 (5 bases). Trimming removed 11 bases from V and 2 bases from J, with 18 bases in between. Germline loops: CDR1 ENHRY, CDR2 SYGVKD. The CDR3 runs 14 residues. The CDR3 loop is CAPRGAEPQETQYF. In nucleotides, the CDR3 is TGTGCCCCCCGGGGAGCGGAGCCACAAGAGACCCAGTACTTC.

This clonotype was seen repeatedly, ten times or more. J is TRBJ2-7 and V is TRBV9; D perhaps matches TRBD1 (6 bases). The length of the CDR3 is 15 residues. Germline CDR1 and CDR2: SGDLS and YYNGEE. Between the trimmed V and J ends, which lost 7 bases and 3 bases, there was a span of 20 bases. The CDR3 reads CASPSKWDKYYEQYV. CDR3 in DNA: TGTGCCAGCCCTTCAAAATGGGACAAGTACTACGAGCAGTACGTC.

This clonotype has more than one count but fewer than ten. The rearrangement uses TRBV6-5 and TRBJ1-2, with no clear D. The CDR3 has 13 residues. Germline V CDR1 and CDR2: MNHEY, SVGAGI. V shed 6 bases and J shed 3 bases, with 11 bases lying between them. CDR3 in amino acids: CASSHNRDYGYTF. The CDR3 nucleotides read TGTGCCAGCAGCCATAACCGGGACTATGGCTACACCTTC.

This clonotype was recorded many times. The CDR3 region has the DNA TGTGCCACCAACCGGGACACGTGGTACCAAGAGACCCAGTACTTC. Its protein is CATNRDTWYQETQYF. The chain couples TRBV6-2 or TRBV6-3 to TRBJ2-5, with D tentatively TRBD1 (6 bases). Trimming took 10 bases from V and 0 from J, leaving 18 bases between them. Germline V gene lookup returns CDR1 MNHEY and CDR2 SVGEGT. This CDR3 has 15 amino acids.

This clonotype was observed at least ten times. The rearrangement links TRBV5-5 to TRBJ2-6; tentative D call: TRBD1 (5 bases). CDR3 size: 16 residues. V was pared by 6 bases and J by 0 bases, with 13 bases between. Germline V gene lookup returns CDR1 SGHKS and CDR2 YYEKEE (reference sequence). The CDR3 sequence is CASIEDRSSGANVLTF. The CDR3 DNA reads as TGTGCCAGCATCGAAGACAGAAGCTCTGGGGCCAACGTCCTGACTTTC.

The chain carries TRBV5-1 and TRBJ2-1; D is uncertain. The CDR3 covers 14 residues. CDR1 and CDR2 (germline): SGHRS, YFSETQ. V was clipped by 3 bases and J by 5 bases, with 12 bases between them. The CDR3 DNA follows: TGCGCCAGCAGCTACGGGCAGCCCAACAATGAGCAGTTCTTC. Encoded protein: CASSYGQPNNEQFF.

This clonotype was detected only a few times. J is TRBJ2-5 and V is TRBV5-1; TRBD2 aligns across 12 bases. The CDR3 runs to 16 residues. V shed 5 bases, J shed 0 bases, and the junction held 5 bases outside the gene matches. CDR1 SGHRS and CDR2 YFSETQ come from the germline V gene. CDR3 DNA: TGCGCCAGCAGGGCGGGACTAGCGGGCGACCAAGAGACCCAGTACTTC. It is translated as CASRAGLAGDQETQYF.

The chain carries TRBV5-1 and TRBJ1-4; 8 positions agree with TRBD1. The CDR3 sequence is 17 residues long. V trimming: 0 bases; J trimming: 8 bases; junction bases outside the gene matches: 12. The V gene's germline CDR1 is SGHRS and CDR2 YFSETQ. The CDR3 DNA is TGCGCCAGCAGCTTGGTTGGACAGGGATGGACCGGAGAAAAACTGTTTTTT. The encoded protein is CASSLVGQGWTGEKLFF.

The sample holds many counts of this clonotype. The V call is TRBV10-3, the J call TRBJ2-2; no clear D gene. The germline gives CDR1 ENHRY, CDR2 SYGVKD. Trimming shortened V by 4 bases and J by 1 base, and 7 bases separated the two germline ends. The CDR3 contains 14 residues. CDR3 nucleotide sequence: TGTGCCATCAGTGGCCCTAGGAACACCGGGGAGCTGTTTTTT. Translation: CAISGPRNTGELFF.

This clonotype occurred many times. The chain couples TRBV20-1 to TRBJ1-2, with 10 bases fitting TRBD1. The junction had 3 bases not matched to a gene; V was cut back by 4 bases and J by 4 bases. This CDR3 comprises 13 residues. Germline CDR1 and CDR2: DFQATT and SNEGSKA (reference sequence). Here the CDR3 reads CSATGTGAYGYTF. CDR3 DNA sequence: TGCAGTGCTACGGGGACAGGGGCCTATGGCTACACCTTC.

The rearrangement joins TRBV5-1 to TRBJ1-1; D is possibly TRBD1 (6 bases). There are 17 residues in the CDR3. Germline CDR1 reads SGHRS; CDR2 reads YFSETQ. V was trimmed by 0 bases and J by 0 bases, leaving 15 bases between them. The CDR3 DNA reads as TGCGCCAGCAGCTTGGGGGTAGGGGGGAGCATGAACACTGAAGCTTTCTTT. It encodes CASSLGVGGSMNTEAFF.

This clonotype was picked up a small number of times. The chain uses TRBV4-3 and TRBJ2-1; possible D gene TRBD1, 5 bases. This CDR3 spans 13 amino acids. Germline V gene lookup returns CDR1 LGHNA and CDR2 YSLEER. Trimming left V 3 bases short and J 8 bases short, with 11 bases between. The CDR3, as DNA: TGCGCCAGCAGCCAGGACAAGATCGATGAGCAGTTCTTC. This codes for CASSQDKIDEQFF.

In DNA form, the CDR3 reads TGTGCCAGCAGCCAAGAGCTGGGCTACACTGAAGCTTTCTTT. Amino acid sequence: CASSQELGYTEAFF. J is TRBJ1-1 and V is TRBV4-2; no clear D. Looked up from germline, CDR1 is LGHNA and CDR2 is YNFKEQ. This CDR3 has 14 amino acids. The germline V and J ends were trimmed by 0 bases and 3 bases, with 8 bases remaining between them.

V gene TRBV7-2 combines with J gene TRBJ2-7; D remains ambiguous. The ends were cut back, 1 base at V and 0 bases at J, with 7 bases in the middle. There are 14 residues in the CDR3. Germline CDR1 is SGHTA and CDR2 is FQGNSA. The CDR3 spells CASSLDFNSYEQYF. The CDR3 coding sequence is TGTGCCAGCAGCTTAGACTTTAACTCCTACGAGCAGTACTTC. The full variable domain, with the rest looked up from reference TRBV7-2 and TRBJ2-7, is GAGVSQSPSNKVTEKGKDVELRCDPISGHTALYWYRQSLGQGLEFLIYFQGNSAPDKSGLPSDRFSAERTGGSVSTLTIQRTQQEDSAVYLCASSLDFNSYEQYFGPGTRLTVT.